The rows below give T cell receptor beta chains drawn from one sample of a study of blood T cells in healthy people across ages. TCRdb passed the 5' RACE reads through MiXCR, listing each CDR3 protein once. The sample includes 750,000 to 1,000,000 distinct CDR3 sequences, under 35% of them seen just once. These sequences were also reported in another study, on T cells of mothers and their children.

Material for sequencing was blood. The source of these receptors is a middle-aged woman in good health. Each CDR3 is given without its conserved first and last residue.

V gene,J gene,CDR3 protein
TRBV12-3/TRBV12-4,TRBJ1-1,ASTLGANTEAF
TRBV6-5,TRBJ1-3,ASSYKVSGNTIY
TRBV14,TRBJ2-7,ASSQRSLGGGEQY
TRBV11-2,TRBJ2-5,ASSLLGGVTQY
TRBV15,TRBJ1-3,ATSRDLGAGNTIY
TRBV4-3,TRBJ1-1,ASSQLGRTEAF
TRBV12-3/TRBV12-4,.,ASRAHNERMETQY
TRBV19,TRBJ2-7,ASSQPGQVRSYEQY
TRBV4-1,TRBJ2-7,ASSQARGGLYEQY
TRBV29-1,TRBJ2-3,SVDDQRTDTQY
TRBV5-4,TRBJ2-7,ASSPAPGGLYEQY
TRBV7-6,TRBJ2-3,ASSLSVRDTDTQY
TRBV7-9,TRBJ2-2,ASTWGGGSTGELF
TRBV27,TRBJ1-2,ACRQYTGNGYT
TRBV21-1,TRBJ1-2,ASSMDDRSGYT
TRBV12-3/TRBV12-4,TRBJ1-2,ASSFRSQGDDGYT
TRBV5-4,TRBJ2-1,ASSLGGPFDNEQF
TRBV6-5,TRBJ1-1,ASSLRLPGNTEAF
TRBV20-1,TRBJ1-2,SALPGQVTYGYT
TRBV7-9,TRBJ2-7,ASSLVTGGENEQY
TRBV10-3,TRBJ2-1,ATRAGSSDYNEQF
TRBV7-8,TRBJ2-1,ASSLGISTDNEQF